Listed here are 24 T cell receptor beta chains from one sample, sequenced in a study of blood T cell repertoires in COVID-19 (dated by TCRdb to 2018 to 2021). The library was made by the immunoSEQ multiplex PCR assay. TCRdb retrieved this table from immuneACCESS and kept in-frame rearrangements only. Not all clones are present; in checked studies, unresolved V genes account for under half, and no reason is known for the remainder. This sample holds about 350,000 clones; 88% were observed only once. The top ten clones comprise approximately 1% of the sample. The sample taken for sequencing was PBMCs or T cells enriched from blood (not recorded which). Receptor source: a woman aged 30 to 39 who had been exposed to COVID-19.

The chain is built from TRBV2 and TRBJ2-5; D gene uncertain. CDR3 length: 12 amino acids. The germline V and J ends were trimmed by 5 bases and 4 bases, with 8 bases remaining between them. Germline lookup yields CDR1 SNHLY and CDR2 FYNNEI. The CDR3 region is CASSTQIETQYF. The CDR3 coding sequence is TGTGCCAGCAGTACACAGATAGAGACCCAGTACTTC.

The chain joins TRBV7-9 to TRBJ1-6; tentative D call: TRBD1 (6 bases). Germline CDR1 and CDR2: SEHNR and FQNEAQ (reference sequence). Trimming shortened V by 4 bases and J by 9 bases, and 16 bases separated the two germline ends. This CDR3 spans 15 amino acids. Here the CDR3 reads CASSSPGDGGSPLHF. CDR3 nucleotides: TGTGCCAGCAGCTCCCCAGGGGACGGCGGTTCACCCCTCCACTTT. The full variable domain, in which reference TRBV7-9 and TRBJ1-6 provide the parts outside the CDR3, is DTGVSQNPRHKITKRGQNVTFRCDPISEHNRLYWYRQTLGQGPEFLTYFQNEAQLEKSRLLSDRFSAERPKGSFSTLEIQRTEQGDSAMYLCASSSPGDGGSPLHFGNGTRLTVT.

The rearrangement joins TRBV2 to TRBJ1-4, with 8 bases that match TRBD1. The germline V gene has CDR1 SNHLY and CDR2 FYNNEI. The CDR3 length is 14 residues. The junction had 4 bases not matched to a gene; V was cut back by 8 bases and J by 2 bases. The CDR3 bases are TGTGCCAGCGGACAGGGAGCCACTAATGAAAAACTGTTTTTT. Its translation: CASGQGATNEKLFF.

The J gene is TRBJ2-3, the V gene TRBV21-1; the table's D call, TRBD1, has no DNA check behind it. TRBV21-1 is a documented pseudogene. CDR3 length: 18 residues. CDR3 loop: CASSKYFIRQSDTDTQYF. The CDR3, as DNA: TGTGCCAGCAGCAAGTACTTCATAAGACAGTCAGACACAGATACGCAGTATTTT.

This chain connects TRBV5-1 to TRBJ2-7, with 7 bases aligning to TRBD2. Trimming took 3 bases from V and 5 from J; bases not matched to a gene: 5. Germline CDR1 SGHRS, CDR2 YFSETQ. There are 13 residues in the CDR3. This CDR3 is CASSSGLVDEQYF. CDR3 coding DNA: TGCGCCAGCAGCTCCGGACTAGTAGACGAGCAGTACTTC.

The count of this clone is one. This chain uses TRBV28 with TRBJ1-2; D unclear. The V gene's germline CDR1 is MDHEN and CDR2 SYDVKM. Trimming stripped 2 bases from V and 6 bases from J, with 4 bases between. The CDR3 is made up of 11 amino acids. CDR3 nucleotide sequence: TGTGCCAGCAGTTTAGGCCATGGCTACACCTTC. Its translation is CASSLGHGYTF.

V usage is TRBV18 and J usage is TRBJ1-1; 7 bases line up with TRBD1. The CDR3 length is 17 residues. After removal of 3 bases from V and 0 bases from J, the junction contained 10 bases not matched to a gene. Germline values: CDR1 KGHSH, CDR2 LQKENI. CDR3 bases: TGTGCCAGCTCACCCAGGACAGGAGACTACTTGAACACTGAAGCTTTCTTT. Its protein product is CASSPRTGDYLNTEAFF.

The chain recombines TRBV24-1 with TRBJ1-2, with D unclear. Germline V lookup: CDR1 KGHDR, CDR2 SFDVKD. V shed 2 bases and J shed 0 bases, with 9 bases lying between them. The CDR3 is 15 residues long. The CDR3 loop is CATSDSDIPNYGYTF. For the CDR3, the DNA is TGTGCCACCAGTGATTCTGACATTCCTAACTATGGCTACACCTTC.

This sequence joins TRBV4-2 and TRBJ1-4; no clear D. Germline CDR1 reads LGHNA; CDR2 reads YNFKEQ. The CDR3 runs to 16 residues. Trimming removed 3 bases at V and 10 bases at J, with 21 bases between. The CDR3 protein is CASSQGKDVGVRKLFF. The CDR3 nucleotides are TGTGCCAGCAGCCAGGGTAAAGATGTGGGAGTTCGAAAACTGTTTTTT.

V gene TRBV7-9 combines with J gene TRBJ1-5, with 9 bases fitting TRBD1. The CDR3 has 13 amino acids. V shed 5 bases and J 7 bases; nucleotides not matched to a gene: 3. CDR1 SEHNR and CDR2 FQNEAQ come from the germline V gene (reference sequence). CDR3 loop: CASSIGTGQPQHF. The CDR3, as DNA: TGTGCCAGCAGCATCGGGACAGGGCAGCCCCAGCATTTT. Full variable domain (rest looked up from reference TRBV7-9 and TRBJ1-5): DTGVSQNPRHKITKRGQNVTFRCDPISEHNRLYWYRQTLGQGPEFLTYFQNEAQLEKSRLLSDRFSAERPKGSFSTLEIQRTEQGDSAMYLCASSIGTGQPQHFGDGTRLSIL.

V gene TRBV28 combines with J gene TRBJ2-7; 7 bases agree with TRBD2. Per the germline V gene, CDR1 is MDHEN and CDR2 is SYDVKM. The CDR3 loop spans 16 amino acids. V lost 6 bases to trimming and J lost 3 bases; unmatched junction nucleotides: 14. CDR3 in amino acids: CASRGAGLAVNYEQYF. The DNA of the CDR3 is TGTGCCAGCAGAGGAGCGGGGCTAGCGGTAAACTACGAGCAGTACTTC.

Concerning this clone itself: This same CDR3 is encoded by further DNA sequences in the sample. The chain combines TRBV5-4 with TRBJ1-1; 7 positions agree with TRBD1. J was trimmed by 5 bases and V by 1 base; bases with no gene match: 2. The CDR3 has 13 residues. Germline-derived CDR1 and CDR2 are SGHNT and YYREEE (reference sequence). In DNA, the CDR3 is TGTGCCAGCAGCTTGCAGGGGGGAACTGAAGCTTTCTTT. Its protein product is CASSLQGGTEAFF.

This clone was seen more than once but under ten times. The chain couples TRBV4-2 to TRBJ2-4, with D perhaps TRBD2 (5 bases). Trimming removed 0 bases at V and 0 bases at J, with 12 bases between. This CDR3 region has 17 residues. Germline V gene sequence: CDR1 LGHNA, CDR2 YNFKEQ. CDR3 sequence reads: CASSQDVPAGAKNIQYF. Written as DNA, the CDR3 is TGTGCCAGCAGCCAAGATGTCCCCGCGGGAGCCAAAAACATTCAGTACTTC.

This sequence joins TRBV7-2 and TRBJ1-2, with 9 bases fitting TRBD1. The CDR3 loop spans 18 amino acids. V shed 2 bases and J 4 bases; nucleotides not matched to a gene: 14. Germline-derived CDR1 and CDR2 are SGHTA and FQGNSA. The CDR3 coding sequence is TGTGCCAGCAGCTTAACTGACAGGGGGGAGAGGCGCAGCTATGGCTACACCTTC. Translating it yields CASSLTDRGERRSYGYTF.

The chain joins TRBV28 to TRBJ1-4, with 7 nucleotides matching TRBD1. The germline CDR1 and CDR2 sequences are MDHEN and SYDVKM. V was clipped by 5 bases and J by 7 bases; unmatched bases: 10. The CDR3 has 15 amino acids. CDR3: CASSARGRGAEKLFF. The CDR3 nucleotides read TGTGCCAGCAGTGCAAGGGGGCGCGGGGCTGAAAAACTGTTTTTT.

J is TRBJ2-3 and V is TRBV10-1; 9 positions match TRBD2. This CDR3 has 15 residues. V shed 5 bases, J shed 4 bases, and the junction held 7 bases outside the gene matches. Germline values: CDR1 WNHNN, CDR2 SYGVQD (reference sequence). In DNA form, the CDR3 reads TGCGCCAGCAGTATTTGCGGGAGGGCCTCAGATACGCAGTATTTT. It codes for CASSICGRASDTQYF.

This clone was seen once. The genes are TRBV9 and TRBJ1-2; 8 bases agree with TRBD1. Trimming cost V 0 bases and J 5 bases; bases outside gene matches: 9. The CDR3 covers 16 residues. CDR1 SGDLS and CDR2 YYNGEE come from the germline V gene. Here the CDR3 DNA reads TGTGCCAGCAGCGTAGGGGGGACAGGCTATACTTATGGCTACACCTTC. Translation gives CASSVGGTGYTYGYTF.

V gene TRBV2 combines with J gene TRBJ1-5, with 7 bases fitting TRBD1. CDR1 is SNHLY and CDR2 is FYNNEI in the germline V gene. This CDR3 is 14 amino acids long. The V gene end was trimmed by 6 bases and the J gene end by 4 bases; junction bases not matched to a gene: 6. CDR3 coding DNA: TGTGCCAGCAGCCTAGGACAGGAGAATCAGCCCCAGCATTTT. It yields the protein CASSLGQENQPQHF.

This CDR3 reads CASSPEMDRVRGYTF. CDR3 coding DNA: TGTGCCAGCAGCCCGGAAATGGACAGGGTCCGTGGCTACACCTTC. This sequence joins TRBV5-4 and TRBJ1-2; 8 bases are a match to TRBD1. The CDR3 has 15 residues. Germline values: CDR1 SGHNT, CDR2 YYREEE (reference sequence). Trimming took 4 bases from V and 7 from J; bases not matched to a gene: 12.

The chain uses TRBV6-6 and TRBJ2-7; 7 bases match TRBD1. This CDR3 spans 14 amino acids. Germline CDR1 reads MNHNY; CDR2 reads SVGAGI (reference sequence). Trimming cost V 6 bases and J 1 base; bases outside gene matches: 6. CDR3 in amino acids: CASRTGPPSYEQYF. The CDR3 DNA is TGTGCCAGCAGGACAGGGCCGCCGTCCTACGAGCAGTACTTC.

The rearrangement joins TRBV7-3 to TRBJ2-1, with D perhaps matching TRBD2 (6 bases). V lost 1 base to trimming and J lost 6 bases, with 13 bases between them. CDR1 and CDR2 from the germline V gene are SGHTA and FQGTGA. The CDR3 spans 15 residues. The CDR3 DNA is TGTGCCAGCAGCTTAAAGTTCGGGAGCCGCAATGAGCAGTTCTTC. This encodes CASSLKFGSRNEQFF.

The chain combines TRBV7-9 with TRBJ2-7, with D perhaps TRBD1 (5 bases). Trimming removed 7 bases from V and 3 bases from J, with 19 bases in between. The length of the CDR3 is 15 residues. Germline V gives CDR1 SEHNR, CDR2 FQNEAQ (reference sequence). The CDR3 reads CASTLGDSQFYEQYF. The CDR3 DNA follows: TGTGCCAGCACCTTGGGTGACAGTCAGTTCTACGAGCAGTACTTC.

This chain connects TRBV7-2 to TRBJ2-7; 9 bases align to TRBD1. V lost 5 bases, J lost 3 bases, and 5 bases stayed unmatched. The germline CDR1 and CDR2 sequences are SGHTA and FQGNSA. The CDR3 totals 14 residues. CDR3 sequence: CASSLSGQGYEQYF. CDR3 coding DNA: TGTGCCAGCAGCCTCTCGGGACAGGGCTACGAGCAGTACTTC.

This clone was picked up one time. The chain links TRBV10-3 to TRBJ2-1; tentative D call: TRBD2 (5 bases). Germline V gene lookup returns CDR1 ENHRY and CDR2 SYGVKD. The CDR3 spans 15 residues. V was trimmed by 3 bases and J by 8 bases, leaving 17 bases between them. This CDR3 is CAISDPARASDEQFF. In DNA, the CDR3 is TGTGCCATCAGTGACCCGGCGAGGGCTTCGGATGAGCAGTTCTTC.